The T cell receptor (beta chain) under discussion was sequenced for a study of shared clonotypes between healthy human individuals. TCRdb's copy holds only in-frame clones and misses some; the assay was immunoSEQ multiplex PCR. The sample includes roughly 1,000,000 clones, roughly 74% of them seen just once. Trimming at V came to 4 bases and at J to 2 bases, leaving 12 bases not matched to a gene. Germline V gene lookup returns CDR1 KGHSH and CDR2 LQKENI. The CDR3 covers 17 residues. This sequence joins TRBV18 and TRBJ2-3; 7 bases fit TRBD1. This sequence was found in a young man in good health. Some clones in this sample may be carry-over from other donors' samples. Material for sequencing was memory CD4+ T cells from PBMCs. The subset denotes: CD45RA-negative fraction. The CDR3 here is CASSQRLRDRSTDTQYF. The CDR3 coding sequence is TGTGCCAGCTCACAAAGATTACGGGACAGATCCACAGATACGCAGTATTTT. Full variable domain (missing parts from reference TRBV18 and TRBJ2-3): NAGVMQNPRHLVRRRGQEARLRCSPMKGHSHVYWYRQLPEEGLKFMVYLQKENIIDESGMPKERFSAEFPKEGPSILRIQQVVRGDSAAYFCASSQRLRDRSTDTQYFGPGTRLTVL.